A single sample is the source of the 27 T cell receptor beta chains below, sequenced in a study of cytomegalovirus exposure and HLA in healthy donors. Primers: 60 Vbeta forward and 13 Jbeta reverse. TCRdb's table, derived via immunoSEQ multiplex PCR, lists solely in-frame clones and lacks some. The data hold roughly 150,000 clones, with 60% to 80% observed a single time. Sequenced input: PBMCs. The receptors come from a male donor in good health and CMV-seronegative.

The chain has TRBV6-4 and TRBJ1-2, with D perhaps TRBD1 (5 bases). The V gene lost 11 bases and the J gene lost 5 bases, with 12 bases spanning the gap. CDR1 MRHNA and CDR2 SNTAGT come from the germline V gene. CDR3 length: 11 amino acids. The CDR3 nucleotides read TGTGCCGGGGGGACTGCATATGGCTACACCTTC. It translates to CAGGTAYGYTF.

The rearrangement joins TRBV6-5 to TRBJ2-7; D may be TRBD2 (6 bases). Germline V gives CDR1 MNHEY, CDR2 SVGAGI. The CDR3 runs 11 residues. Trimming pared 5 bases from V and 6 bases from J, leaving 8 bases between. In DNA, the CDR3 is TGTGCCAGCAGTGGAGGGGTCGAGCAGTACTTC. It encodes CASSGGVEQYF.

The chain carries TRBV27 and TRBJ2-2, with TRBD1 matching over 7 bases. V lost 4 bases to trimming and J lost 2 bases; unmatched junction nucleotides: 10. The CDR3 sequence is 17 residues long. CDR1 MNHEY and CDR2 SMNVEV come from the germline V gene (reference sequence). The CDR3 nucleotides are TGTGCCAGCAGTTCACACTCCGGGACAGTAAACACCGGGGAGCTGTTTTTT. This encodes CASSSHSGTVNTGELFF.

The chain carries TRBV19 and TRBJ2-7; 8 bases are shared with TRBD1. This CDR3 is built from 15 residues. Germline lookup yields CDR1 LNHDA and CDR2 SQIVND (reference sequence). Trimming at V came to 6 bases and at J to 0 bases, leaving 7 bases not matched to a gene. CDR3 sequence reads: CASRIGTGSSYEQYF. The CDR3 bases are TGTGCCAGTAGGATTGGGACAGGCAGCTCCTACGAGCAGTACTTC.

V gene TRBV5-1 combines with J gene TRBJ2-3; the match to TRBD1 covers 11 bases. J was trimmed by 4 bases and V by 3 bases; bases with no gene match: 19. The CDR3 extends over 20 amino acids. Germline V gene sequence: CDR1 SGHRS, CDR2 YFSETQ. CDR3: CASSSRTGGPSGMFADTQYF. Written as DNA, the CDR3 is TGCGCCAGCAGCTCCCGGACAGGGGGCCCTAGCGGGATGTTCGCAGATACGCAGTATTTT.

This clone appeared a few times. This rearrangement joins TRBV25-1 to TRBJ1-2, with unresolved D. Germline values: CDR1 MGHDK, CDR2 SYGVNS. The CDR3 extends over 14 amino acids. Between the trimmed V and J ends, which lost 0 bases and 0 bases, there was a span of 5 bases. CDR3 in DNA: TGTGCCAGCAGTGAATATCGGTCTAACTATGGCTACACCTTC. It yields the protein CASSEYRSNYGYTF.

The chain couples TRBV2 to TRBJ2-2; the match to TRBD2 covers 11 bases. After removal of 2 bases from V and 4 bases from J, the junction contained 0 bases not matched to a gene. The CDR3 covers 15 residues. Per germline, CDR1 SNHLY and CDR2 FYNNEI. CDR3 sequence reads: CASSELAGGTGELFF. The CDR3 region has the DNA TGTGCCAGCAGTGAACTAGCGGGGGGCACCGGGGAGCTGTTTTTT.

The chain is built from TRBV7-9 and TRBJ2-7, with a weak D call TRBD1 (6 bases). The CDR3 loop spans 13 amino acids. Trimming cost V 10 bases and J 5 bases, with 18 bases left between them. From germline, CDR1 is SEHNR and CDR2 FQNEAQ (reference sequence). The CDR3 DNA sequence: TGTGCCAAGGGATGGGCAGGGGAAAACGAGCAGTACTTC. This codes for CAKGWAGENEQYF. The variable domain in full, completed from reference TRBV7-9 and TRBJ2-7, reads DTGVSQNPRHKITKRGQNVTFRCDPISEHNRLYWYRQTLGQGPEFLTYFQNEAQLEKSRLLSDRFSAERPKGSFSTLEIQRTEQGDSAMYLCAKGWAGENEQYFGPGTRLTVT.

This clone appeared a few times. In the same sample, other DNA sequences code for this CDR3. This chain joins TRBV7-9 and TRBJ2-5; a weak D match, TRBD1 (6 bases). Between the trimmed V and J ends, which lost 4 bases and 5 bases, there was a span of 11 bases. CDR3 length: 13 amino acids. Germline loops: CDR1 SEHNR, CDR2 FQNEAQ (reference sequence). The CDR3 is CASSSRGPETQYF. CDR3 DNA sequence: TGTGCCAGCAGCTCCAGGGGACCTGAGACCCAGTACTTC. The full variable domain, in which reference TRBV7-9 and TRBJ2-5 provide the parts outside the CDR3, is DTGVSQNPRHKITKRGQNVTFRCDPISEHNRLYWYRQTLGQGPEFLTYFQNEAQLEKSRLLSDRFSAERPKGSFSTLEIQRTEQGDSAMYLCASSSRGPETQYFGPGTRLLVL.

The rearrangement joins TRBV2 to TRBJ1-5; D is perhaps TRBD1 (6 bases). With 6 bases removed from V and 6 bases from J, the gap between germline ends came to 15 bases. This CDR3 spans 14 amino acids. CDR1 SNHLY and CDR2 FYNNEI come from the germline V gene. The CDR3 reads CASSVTGNSQPQHF. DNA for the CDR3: TGTGCCAGCAGCGTAACAGGGAATAGTCAGCCCCAGCATTTT.

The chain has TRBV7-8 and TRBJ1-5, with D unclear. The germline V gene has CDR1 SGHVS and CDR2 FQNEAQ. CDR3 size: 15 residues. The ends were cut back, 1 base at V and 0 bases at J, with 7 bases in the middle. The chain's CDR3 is CASSLEAHSNQPQHF. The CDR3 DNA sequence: TGTGCCAGCAGCTTAGAAGCTCATAGCAATCAGCCCCAGCATTTT.

Written as DNA, the CDR3 is TGTGCCAGTACCCCCAGCGGGGGGAGCTCCTACAATGAGCAGTTCTTC. Translation: CASTPSGGSSYNEQFF. The gene calls are TRBV19 and TRBJ2-1, with TRBD2 matching 9 bases. CDR3 length: 16 residues. The J segment lost 0 bases and the V segment lost 7 bases, leaving 7 bases of the junction unmatched. Germline V gene lookup returns CDR1 LNHDA and CDR2 SQIVND (reference sequence).

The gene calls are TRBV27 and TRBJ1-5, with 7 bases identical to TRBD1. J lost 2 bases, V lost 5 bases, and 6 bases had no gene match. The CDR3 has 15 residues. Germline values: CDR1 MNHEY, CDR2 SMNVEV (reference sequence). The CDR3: CASSIDRVGNQPQHF. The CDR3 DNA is TGTGCCAGCAGTATAGACAGGGTGGGCAATCAGCCCCAGCATTTT.

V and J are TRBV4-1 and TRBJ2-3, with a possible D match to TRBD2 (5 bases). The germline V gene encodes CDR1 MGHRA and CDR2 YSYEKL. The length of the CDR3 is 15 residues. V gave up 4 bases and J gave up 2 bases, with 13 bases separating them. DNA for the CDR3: TGCGCCAGCAGCCTAGGACTTATCTCCACAGATACGCAGTATTTT. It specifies CASSLGLISTDTQYF.

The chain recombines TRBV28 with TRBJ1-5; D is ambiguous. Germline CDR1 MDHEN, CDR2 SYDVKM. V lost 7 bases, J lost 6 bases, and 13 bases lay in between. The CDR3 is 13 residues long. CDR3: CASNSGGGQPQHF. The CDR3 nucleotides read TGTGCCAGCAACTCAGGAGGCGGTCAGCCCCAGCATTTT.

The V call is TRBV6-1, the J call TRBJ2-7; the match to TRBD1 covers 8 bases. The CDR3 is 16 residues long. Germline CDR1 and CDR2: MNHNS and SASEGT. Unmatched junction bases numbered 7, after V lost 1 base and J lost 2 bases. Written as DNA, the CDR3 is TGTGCCAGCAGTGAAGTACCAGGGGGCGCCCCCTACGAGCAGTACTTC. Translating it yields CASSEVPGGAPYEQYF.

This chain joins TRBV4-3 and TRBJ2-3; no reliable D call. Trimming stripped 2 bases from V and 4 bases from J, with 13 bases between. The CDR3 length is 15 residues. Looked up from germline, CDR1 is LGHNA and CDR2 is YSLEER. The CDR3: CASSQSPLGPDTQYF. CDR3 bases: TGCGCCAGCAGCCAATCGCCACTGGGCCCAGATACGCAGTATTTT.

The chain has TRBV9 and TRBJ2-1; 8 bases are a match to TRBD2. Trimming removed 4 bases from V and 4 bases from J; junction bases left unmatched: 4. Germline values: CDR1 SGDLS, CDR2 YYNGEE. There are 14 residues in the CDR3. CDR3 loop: CASSRGRSYNEQFF. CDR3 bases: TGTGCCAGCAGCCGCGGGAGGTCATACAATGAGCAGTTCTTC. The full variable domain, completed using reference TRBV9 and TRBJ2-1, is DSGVTQTPKHLITATGQRVTLRCSPRSGDLSVYWYQQSLDQGLQFLIQYYNGEERAKGNILERFSAQQFPDLHSELNLSSLELGDSALYFCASSRGRSYNEQFFGPGTRLTVL.

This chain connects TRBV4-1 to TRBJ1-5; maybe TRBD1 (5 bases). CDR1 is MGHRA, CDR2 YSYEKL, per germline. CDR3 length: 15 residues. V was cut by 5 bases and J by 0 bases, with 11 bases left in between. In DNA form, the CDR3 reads TGCGCCAGCAGCTTCGGACACCCTAGCAATCAGCCCCAGCATTTT. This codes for CASSFGHPSNQPQHF.

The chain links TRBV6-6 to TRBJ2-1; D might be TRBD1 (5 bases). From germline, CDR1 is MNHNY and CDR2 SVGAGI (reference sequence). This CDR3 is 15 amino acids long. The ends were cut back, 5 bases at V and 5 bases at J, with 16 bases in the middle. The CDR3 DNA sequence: TGTGCCAGCAGTCTCGACAGATTAGGCCACAATGAGCAGTTCTTC. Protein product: CASSLDRLGHNEQFF.

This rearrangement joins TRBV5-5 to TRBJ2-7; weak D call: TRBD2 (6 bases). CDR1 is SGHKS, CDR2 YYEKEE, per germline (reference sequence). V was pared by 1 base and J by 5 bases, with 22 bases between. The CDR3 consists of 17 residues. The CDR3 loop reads CASSLRLAAGLGNEQYF. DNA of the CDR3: TGTGCCAGCAGCTTGAGGCTTGCGGCGGGACTTGGAAACGAGCAGTACTTC.

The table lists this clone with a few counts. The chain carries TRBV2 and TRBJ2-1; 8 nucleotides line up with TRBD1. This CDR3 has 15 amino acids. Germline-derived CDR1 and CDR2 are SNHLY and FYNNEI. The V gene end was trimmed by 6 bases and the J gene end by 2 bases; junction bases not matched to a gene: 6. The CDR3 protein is CASRAGGRAYNEQFF. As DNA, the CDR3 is TGTGCCAGCAGGGCAGGGGGCCGCGCCTACAATGAGCAGTTCTTC.

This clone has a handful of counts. DNA for the CDR3: TGTGCCAGCAGCTACACAGGGGTCTCCTACGAGCAGTACTTC. Its protein is CASSYTGVSYEQYF. The chain links TRBV7-6 to TRBJ2-7; TRBD1 agrees at 7 bases. After removal of 4 bases from V and 0 bases from J, the junction contained 3 bases not matched to a gene. Per germline, CDR1 SGHVS and CDR2 FNYEAQ. The CDR3 is made up of 14 amino acids.

DNA of the CDR3: TGTGCCAGCAGACGGGCGTCGGGACAGACCTACGAGCAGTACTTC. Translated: CASRRASGQTYEQYF. The chain is built from TRBV27 and TRBJ2-7; 7 nucleotides agree with TRBD1. The J segment lost 2 bases and the V segment lost 6 bases, leaving 10 bases of the junction unmatched. The germline V gene has CDR1 MNHEY and CDR2 SMNVEV (reference sequence). The CDR3 consists of 15 residues.

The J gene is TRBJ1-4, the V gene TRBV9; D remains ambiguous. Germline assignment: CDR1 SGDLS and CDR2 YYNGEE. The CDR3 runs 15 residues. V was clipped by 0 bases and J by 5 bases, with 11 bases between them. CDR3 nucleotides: TGTGCCAGCAGCGTAGATGCGGAAAAGAATGAAAAACTGTTTTTT. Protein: CASSVDAEKNEKLFF.

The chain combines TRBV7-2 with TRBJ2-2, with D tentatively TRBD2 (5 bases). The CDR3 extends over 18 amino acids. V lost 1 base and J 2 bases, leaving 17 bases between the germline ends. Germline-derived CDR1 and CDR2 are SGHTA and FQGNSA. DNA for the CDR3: TGTGCCAGCAGCTTAGGTTTTAGGGAGCCGGGAAACACCGGGGAGCTGTTTTTT. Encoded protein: CASSLGFREPGNTGELFF.

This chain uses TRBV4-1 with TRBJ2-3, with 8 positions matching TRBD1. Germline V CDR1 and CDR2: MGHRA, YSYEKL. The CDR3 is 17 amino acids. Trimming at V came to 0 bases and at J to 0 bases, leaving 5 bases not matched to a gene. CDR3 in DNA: TGCGCCAGCAGCCAAGATCGGGACAGGTTTAGCACAGATACGCAGTATTTT. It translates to CASSQDRDRFSTDTQYF.